Presented here are 22 T cell receptor beta chains from one specimen sequenced in a study of OX40 agonist ivuxolimab in advanced cancers. Sequencing used immunoSEQ multiplex PCR; TCRdb keeps in-frame clones, though not all of them. The sample consists of roughly 40,000 clones, 80% to 90% of them appearing once. Sequencing was performed on CD4+ or CD8+ T cells sorted from blood, taken in a trial of the OX40 agonist ivuxolimab. The receptors here all came from an adult with an advanced solid tumor such as melanoma, head and neck, liver or kidney cancer.

This clone was found once. V gene TRBV14 combines with J gene TRBJ1-2, with D possibly being TRBD1 (5 bases). The CDR3 totals 14 residues. The germline CDR1 and CDR2 sequences are SGHDN and FVKESK. Trimming shortened V by 4 bases and J by 2 bases, and 11 bases separated the two germline ends. The CDR3 nucleotides read TGTGCCAGCAGCCCGACAGTGACCAACTATGGCTACACCTTC. It translates to CASSPTVTNYGYTF.

The CDR3 spells CASSLGGQTGTNEQFF. In nucleotides, the CDR3 is TGTGCCAGCAGCTTAGGTGGTCAGACAGGGACCAATGAGCAGTTCTTC. The chain uses TRBV7-8 and TRBJ2-1; 7 nucleotides agree with TRBD1. Germline-derived CDR1 and CDR2 are SGHVS and FQNEAQ. V shed 1 base and J 6 bases; nucleotides not matched to a gene: 9. The CDR3 spans 16 residues.

The chain uses TRBV30 and TRBJ2-5; D is ambiguous. This CDR3 spans 12 amino acids. Trimming removed 1 base at V and 5 bases at J, with 8 bases between. Germline V gives CDR1 GTSNPN, CDR2 SVGIG (reference sequence). The CDR3 loop is CAWSEIGETQYF. CDR3 in DNA: TGTGCCTGGAGTGAGATCGGGGAGACCCAGTACTTC. Variable domain in full (rest from reference TRBV30 and TRBJ2-5): SQTIHQWPATLVQPVGSPLSLECTVEGTSNPNLYWYRQAAGRGLQLLFYSVGIGQISSEVPQNLSASRPQDRQFILSSKKLLLSDSGFYLCAWSEIGETQYFGPGTRLLVL.

The chain employs TRBV5-4 and TRBJ1-2; no reliable D call. Deletions cut 4 bases from V and 8 bases from J, with 18 bases between. The CDR3 covers 14 residues. Germline CDR1 is SGHNT and CDR2 is YYREEE (reference sequence). The CDR3 DNA follows: TGTGCCAGCAGCGGGGTGGGCATAACGAGCGGCTACACCTTC. This encodes CASSGVGITSGYTF.

The chain has TRBV5-4 and TRBJ1-6; D is unclear. In germline, CDR1 is SGHNT, CDR2 YYREEE (reference sequence). CDR3 size: 15 residues. The V gene lost 4 bases and the J gene lost 6 bases, with 14 bases spanning the gap. CDR3 coding DNA: TGTGCCAGCAGCCGAGCCGCGACGGTTAATTCACCCCTCCACTTT. Translated: CASSRAATVNSPLHF.

The chain joins TRBV19 to TRBJ2-1, with D perhaps matching TRBD2 (6 bases). Germline values: CDR1 LNHDA, CDR2 SQIVND (reference sequence). Trimming shortened V by 9 bases and J by 0 bases, and 15 bases separated the two germline ends. This CDR3 is built from 15 residues. Written as DNA, the CDR3 is TGTGCCAGCCAAGCCCTAGCGTACTCCTACAATGAGCAGTTCTTC. Translated: CASQALAYSYNEQFF. The full variable domain, in which reference TRBV19 and TRBJ2-1 provide the parts outside the CDR3, is DGGITQSPKYLFRKEGQNVTLSCEQNLNHDAMYWYRQDPGQGLRLIYYSQIVNDFQKGDIAEGYSVSREKKESFPLTVTSAQKNPTAFYLCASQALAYSYNEQFFGPGTRLTVL.

The chain recombines TRBV6-5 with TRBJ1-6; a possible D gene is TRBD1 (5 bases). The CDR3 sequence is 16 residues long. V lost 0 bases and J 7 bases, leaving 13 bases between the germline ends. In germline, CDR1 is MNHEY, CDR2 SVGAGI. Here the CDR3 reads CASSYSAGTGNSPLHF. CDR3 DNA sequence: TGTGCCAGCAGTTACTCAGCAGGGACCGGGAATTCACCCCTCCACTTT.

This clone was found once. The chain recombines TRBV27 with TRBJ2-1; D tentatively reads TRBD1 or TRBD2 (5 bases each). Per the germline V gene, CDR1 is MNHEY and CDR2 is SMNVEV (reference sequence). V lost 7 bases, J lost 0 bases, and 16 bases lay in between. This CDR3 is built from 16 residues. CDR3 sequence (DNA): TGTGCCAGCACCGAGCAAGGGACCTCCTCCTACAATGAGCAGTTCTTC. Residues: CASTEQGTSSYNEQFF.

This clone was seen a single time. This chain connects TRBV6-5 to TRBJ2-7; D is uncertain. V dropped 7 bases and J dropped 2 bases, with 12 bases sitting between them. Per the germline V gene, CDR1 is MNHEY and CDR2 is SVGAGI. The CDR3 sequence is 13 residues long. Here the CDR3 reads CASTGGQAYEQYF. The DNA of the CDR3 is TGTGCCAGCACCGGTGGGCAGGCCTACGAGCAGTACTTC.

The V call is TRBV19, the J call TRBJ2-5, with TRBD2 matching 14 bases. The junction had 4 bases not matched to a gene; V was cut back by 6 bases and J by 1 base. This CDR3 has 16 amino acids. Germline values: CDR1 LNHDA, CDR2 SQIVND (reference sequence). In DNA, the CDR3 is TGTGCCAGTAGCCCCGGGACTAGCGGGAGCCAAGAGACCCAGTACTTC. This encodes CASSPGTSGSQETQYF.

V gene TRBV19 combines with J gene TRBJ1-2; possibly TRBD1 for D (5 bases). The CDR3 has 14 residues. V shed 7 bases and J shed 2 bases, with 14 bases lying between them. CDR1 and CDR2 (germline): LNHDA, SQIVND (reference sequence). The CDR3 bases are TGTGCCAGTACCCCGGGACGGACAAACTATGGCTACACCTTC. This sequence encodes CASTPGRTNYGYTF.

The chain uses TRBV18 and TRBJ2-1; 13 bases align to TRBD2. This CDR3 has 15 residues. The trim removed 5 bases at V and 2 bases at J, leaving 0 bases unmatched. The germline gives CDR1 KGHSH, CDR2 LQKENI. In nucleotides, the CDR3 is TGTGCCAGCTCAGGGACTAGCGGGACCTACAATGAGCAGTTCTTC. This translates into CASSGTSGTYNEQFF. Based on the CDR3 plus reference TRBV18 and TRBJ2-1, the full variable domain is NAGVMQNPRHLVRRRGQEARLRCSPMKGHSHVYWYRQLPEEGLKFMVYLQKENIIDESGMPKERFSAEFPKEGPSILRIQQVVRGDSAAYFCASSGTSGTYNEQFFGPGTRLTVL.

This clone was counted a few times. This chain connects TRBV30 to TRBJ1-5, with a tentative D call TRBD1 (5 bases). Per the germline V gene, CDR1 is GTSNPN and CDR2 is SVGIG (reference sequence). The CDR3 covers 16 residues. V lost 0 bases, J lost 2 bases, and 14 bases lay in between. The chain's CDR3 is CAWSVGAGRGNQPQHF. The CDR3 DNA sequence: TGTGCCTGGAGTGTAGGGGCAGGACGGGGCAATCAGCCCCAGCATTTT.

The chain employs TRBV28 and TRBJ2-4; D might be TRBD1 (6 bases). Germline V CDR1 and CDR2: MDHEN, SYDVKM. The V and J ends lost 5 bases and 6 bases respectively, with 8 bases between them. The CDR3 spans 12 residues. CDR3 in amino acids: CASSRDINIQYF. The CDR3 nucleotides read TGTGCCAGCAGTAGGGACATAAACATTCAGTACTTC.

J is TRBJ2-1 and V is TRBV5-1; a possible D gene is TRBD2 (6 bases). With 5 bases removed from V and 6 bases from J, the gap between germline ends came to 12 bases. Germline loops: CDR1 SGHRS, CDR2 YFSETQ. The CDR3 runs 13 residues. DNA for the CDR3: TGCGCCAGCAGAGTCGGTAGCGGCAATGAGCAGTTCTTC. Its translation: CASRVGSGNEQFF. Variable domain in full (rest from reference TRBV5-1 and TRBJ2-1): KAGVTQTPRYLIKTRGQQVTLSCSPISGHRSVSWYQQTPGQGLQFLFEYFSETQRNKGNFPGRFSGRQFSNSRSEMNVSTLELGDSALYLCASRVGSGNEQFFGPGTRLTVL.

The chain is built from TRBV11-2 and TRBJ2-5, with D perhaps matching TRBD1 (5 bases). Judging by the DNA end, TRBJ2-7 fits better; the J call may be wrong. The CDR3 spans 16 residues. Per germline, CDR1 SGHAT and CDR2 FQNNGV. CDR3 protein: CASSPQGLGIAYEQYF. In DNA, the CDR3 is TGTGCCAGCAGCCCCCAGGGTTTAGGTATTGCGTACGAGCAGTACTTC.

The chain combines TRBV19 with TRBJ2-7, with 11 nucleotides matching TRBD2. The V gene's germline CDR1 is LNHDA and CDR2 SQIVND (reference sequence). V was clipped by 5 bases and J by 4 bases; unmatched bases: 7. The CDR3 length is 15 residues. The chain's CDR3 is CASSYGLAGSYEQYF. CDR3 nucleotide sequence: TGTGCCAGTAGTTACGGACTAGCGGGTTCATACGAGCAGTACTTC.

V usage is TRBV5-1 and J usage is TRBJ2-5, with D perhaps matching TRBD1 (6 bases). V was pared by 6 bases and J by 2 bases, with 14 bases between. The germline CDR1 and CDR2 sequences are SGHRS and YFSETQ. There are 14 residues in the CDR3. The CDR3 protein is CASTGNTGQETQYF. The DNA for the CDR3 is TGCGCCAGCACCGGCAACACAGGGCAAGAGACCCAGTACTTC.

This sequence joins TRBV30 and TRBJ1-2; D gene uncertain. With 5 bases removed from V and 6 bases from J, the gap between germline ends came to 13 bases. The germline gives CDR1 GTSNPN, CDR2 SVGIG (reference sequence). CDR3 length: 12 amino acids. This chain's CDR3 is CAWLGGNNGYTF. The CDR3, as DNA: TGTGCCTGGCTAGGAGGGAATAATGGCTACACCTTC.

The chain carries TRBV27 and TRBJ2-7; 10 nucleotides agree with TRBD2. In germline, CDR1 is MNHEY, CDR2 SMNVEV (reference sequence). The CDR3 spans 14 residues. Germline trimming cut 2 bases from V and 7 bases from J; bases unmatched to any gene: 5. This CDR3 reads CASSLSSGRLEQYF. The CDR3 bases are TGTGCCAGCAGTTTAAGTAGCGGGAGGTTAGAGCAGTACTTC.

The chain uses TRBV5-1 and TRBJ2-1, with TRBD1 matching over 8 bases. The junction had 13 bases not matched to a gene; V was cut back by 4 bases and J by 10 bases. Per the germline V gene, CDR1 is SGHRS and CDR2 is YFSETQ. The CDR3 contains 15 residues. The CDR3 DNA reads as TGCGCCAGCAGCCAGGGGACAGGAGGGGTACTAGAGCAGTTCTTC. The encoded protein is CASSQGTGGVLEQFF. The full variable domain, its missing parts supplied by reference TRBV5-1 and TRBJ2-1, is KAGVTQTPRYLIKTRGQQVTLSCSPISGHRSVSWYQQTPGQGLQFLFEYFSETQRNKGNFPGRFSGRQFSNSRSEMNVSTLELGDSALYLCASSQGTGGVLEQFFGPGTRLTVL.

The chain links TRBV9 to TRBJ2-1; 14 bases match TRBD2. The CDR3 has 17 residues. CDR1 and CDR2 from the germline V gene are SGDLS and YYNGEE. V dropped 2 bases and J dropped 6; count of bases not matched to a gene: 7. CDR3 sequence reads: CASSVGLAGEVFNEQFF. CDR3 coding DNA: TGTGCCAGCAGCGTGGGACTAGCGGGAGAAGTCTTCAATGAGCAGTTCTTC.